This T cell receptor beta chain was retrieved from a study of blood T cell repertoires in COVID-19. On the study more broadly: Both acute and convalescent COVID-19 samples were obtained from the United States, Italy and Spain. PBMCs, B-cell-depleted T cells, or T cells provided the cDNA or gDNA that made up the material.

In the original processing: Amplifying reference gene primers gave estimates of nucleated cell counts. Assay used: immunoSEQ multiplex PCR; TCRdb lists only in-frame clones, some missing. D and trimming were read from the DNA, whereas the V and J calls and clone size are those reported in that table. The sample holds about 83,000 clones, roughly 86% seen once. This CDR3 region has 15 residues. Germline V gene data show CDR1 as SGHRS and CDR2 as YFSETQ. V lost 0 bases and J lost 0, with 7 bases in between. The clonotype was recovered from an elderly woman in a cohort sampled during active or convalescent COVID-19. Sequencing was done on a sample of peripheral blood. The chain joins TRBV5-1 to TRBJ2-1; D not certain. The CDR3 sequence: CASSLDLVSYNEQFF. CDR3 DNA: TGCGCCAGCAGCTTGGACCTAGTCTCCTACAATGAGCAGTTCTTC.